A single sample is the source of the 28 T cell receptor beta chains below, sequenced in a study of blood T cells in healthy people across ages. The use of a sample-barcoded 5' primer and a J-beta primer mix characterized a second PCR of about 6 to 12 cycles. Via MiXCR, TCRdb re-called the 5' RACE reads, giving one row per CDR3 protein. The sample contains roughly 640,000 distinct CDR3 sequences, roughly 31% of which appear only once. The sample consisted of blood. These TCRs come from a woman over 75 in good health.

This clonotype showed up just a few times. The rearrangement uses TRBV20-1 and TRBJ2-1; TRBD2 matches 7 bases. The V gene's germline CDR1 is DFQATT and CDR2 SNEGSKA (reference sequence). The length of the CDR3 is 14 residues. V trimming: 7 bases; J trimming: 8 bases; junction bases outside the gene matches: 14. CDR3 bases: TGCAGTGGAGCGCCCCGACTAGCCCGCGATGAGCAGTTCTTC. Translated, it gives CSGAPRLARDEQFF.

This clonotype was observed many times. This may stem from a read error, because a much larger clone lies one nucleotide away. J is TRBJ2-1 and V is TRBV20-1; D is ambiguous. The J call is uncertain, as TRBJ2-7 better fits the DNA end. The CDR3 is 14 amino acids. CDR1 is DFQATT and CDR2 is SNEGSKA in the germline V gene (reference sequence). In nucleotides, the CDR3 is TGCAGTGCTAGAGTAGCTGGCTCCTACAATGAGCAGTACTTC. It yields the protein CSARVAGSYNEQYF.

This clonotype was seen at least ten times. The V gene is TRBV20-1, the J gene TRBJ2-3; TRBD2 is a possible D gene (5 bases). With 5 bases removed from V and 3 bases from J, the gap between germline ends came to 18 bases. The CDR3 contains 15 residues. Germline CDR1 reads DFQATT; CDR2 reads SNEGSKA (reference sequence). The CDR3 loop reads CSAYSINGKTDTQYF. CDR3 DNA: TGCAGTGCTTATTCAATAAACGGGAAGACAGATACGCAGTATTTT.

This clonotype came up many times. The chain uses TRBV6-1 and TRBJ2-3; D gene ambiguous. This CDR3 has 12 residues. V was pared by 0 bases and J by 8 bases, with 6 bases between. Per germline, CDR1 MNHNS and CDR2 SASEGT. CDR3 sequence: CASSEAEVTQYF. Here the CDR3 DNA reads TGTGCCAGCAGTGAAGCAGAGGTTACGCAGTATTTT.

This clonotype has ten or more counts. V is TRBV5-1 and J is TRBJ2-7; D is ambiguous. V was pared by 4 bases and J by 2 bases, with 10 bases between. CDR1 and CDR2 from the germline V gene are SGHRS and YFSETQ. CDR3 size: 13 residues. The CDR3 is CASSEFGTYEQYF. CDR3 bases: TGCGCCAGCAGCGAGTTTGGGACCTACGAGCAGTACTTC.

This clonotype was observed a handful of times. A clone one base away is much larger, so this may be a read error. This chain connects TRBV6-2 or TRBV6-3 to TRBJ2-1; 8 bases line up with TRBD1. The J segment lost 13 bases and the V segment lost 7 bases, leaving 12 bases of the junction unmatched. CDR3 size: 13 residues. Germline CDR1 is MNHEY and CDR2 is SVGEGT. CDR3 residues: CASTDRGAETQFF. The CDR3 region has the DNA TGTGCCAGCACCGACAGGGGCGCTGAGACCCAGTTCTTC.

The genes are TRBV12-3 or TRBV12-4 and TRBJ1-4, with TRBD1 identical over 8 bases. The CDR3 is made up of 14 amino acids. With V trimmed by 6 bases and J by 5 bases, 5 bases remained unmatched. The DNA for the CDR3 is TGTGCCAGCAGGCCGGGACAGGAGAATGAAAAACTGTTTTTT. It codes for CASRPGQENEKLFF.

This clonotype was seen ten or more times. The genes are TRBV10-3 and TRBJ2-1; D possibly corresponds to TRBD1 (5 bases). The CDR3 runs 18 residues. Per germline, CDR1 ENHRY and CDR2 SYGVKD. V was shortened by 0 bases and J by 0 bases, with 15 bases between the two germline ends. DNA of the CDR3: TGTGCCATCAGTGAGTCGACACCAGGGCCCGGCTCCTACAATGAGCAGTTCTTC. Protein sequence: CAISESTPGPGSYNEQFF.

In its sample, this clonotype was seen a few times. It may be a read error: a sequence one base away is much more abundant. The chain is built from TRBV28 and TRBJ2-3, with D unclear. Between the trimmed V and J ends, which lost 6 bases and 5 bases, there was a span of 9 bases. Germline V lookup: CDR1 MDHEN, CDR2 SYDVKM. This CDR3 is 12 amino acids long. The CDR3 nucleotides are TGTGCCAGCAGCGCCCCGGGAGATACGCAGTATTTT. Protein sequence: CASSAPGDTQYF. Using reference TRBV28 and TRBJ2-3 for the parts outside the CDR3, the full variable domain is DVKVTQSSRYLVKRTGEKVFLECVQDMDHENMFWYRQDPGLGLRLIYFSYDVKMKEKGDIPEGYSVSREKKERFSLILESASTNQTSMYLCASSAPGDTQYFGPGTRLTVL.

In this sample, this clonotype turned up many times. The CDR3 DNA sequence: TGCAGTGCTAGAGGACAGGGTGACAATGAGCAGTACTTC. It codes for CSARGQGDNEQYF. This chain connects TRBV20-1 to TRBJ2-5, with 7 bases that match TRBD1. The germline V gene has CDR1 DFQATT and CDR2 SNEGSKA (reference sequence). The CDR3 is 13 residues long. The ends lost 1 base at V and 11 bases at J; junction bases unmatched: 10.

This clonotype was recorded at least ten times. The CDR3 reads CASRSGADTQYF. The CDR3, as DNA: TGTGCCAGCAGGTCGGGGGCAGATACGCAGTATTTT. This rearrangement joins TRBV6-1 to TRBJ2-3; tentatively, D is TRBD2 (6 bases). CDR3 length: 12 amino acids. CDR1 MNHNS and CDR2 SASEGT come from the germline V gene. Between the trimmed V and J ends, which lost 6 bases and 4 bases, there was a span of 8 bases.

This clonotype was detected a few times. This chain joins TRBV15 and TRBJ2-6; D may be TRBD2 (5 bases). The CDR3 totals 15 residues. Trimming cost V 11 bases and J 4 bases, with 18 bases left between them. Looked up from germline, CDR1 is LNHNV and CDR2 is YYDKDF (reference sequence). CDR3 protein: CASQRVGYGANVLTF. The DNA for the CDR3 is TGTGCCTCCCAGAGGGTGGGGTACGGGGCCAACGTCCTGACTTTC.

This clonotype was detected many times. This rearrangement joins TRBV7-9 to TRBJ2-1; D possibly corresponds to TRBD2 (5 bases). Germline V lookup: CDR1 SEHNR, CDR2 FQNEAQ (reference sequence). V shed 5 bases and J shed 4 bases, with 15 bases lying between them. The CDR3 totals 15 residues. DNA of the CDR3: TGTGCCAGCAGCCCTCCCGGGAACACGTACAATGAGCAGTTCTTC. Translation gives CASSPPGNTYNEQFF.

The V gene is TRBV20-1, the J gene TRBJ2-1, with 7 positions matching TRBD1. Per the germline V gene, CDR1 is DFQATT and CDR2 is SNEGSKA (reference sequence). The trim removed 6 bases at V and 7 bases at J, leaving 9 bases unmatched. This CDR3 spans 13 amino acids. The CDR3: CSACTGEWNEQFF. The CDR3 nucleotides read TGCAGTGCGTGTACAGGGGAGTGGAATGAGCAGTTCTTC.

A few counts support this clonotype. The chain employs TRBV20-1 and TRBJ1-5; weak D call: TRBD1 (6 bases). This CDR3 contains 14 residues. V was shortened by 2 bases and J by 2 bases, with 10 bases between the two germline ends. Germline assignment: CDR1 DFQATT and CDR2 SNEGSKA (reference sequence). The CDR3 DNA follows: TGCAGTGCTAGACCCGGGGGCGGCAATCAGCCCCAGCATTTT. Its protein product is CSARPGGGNQPQHF.

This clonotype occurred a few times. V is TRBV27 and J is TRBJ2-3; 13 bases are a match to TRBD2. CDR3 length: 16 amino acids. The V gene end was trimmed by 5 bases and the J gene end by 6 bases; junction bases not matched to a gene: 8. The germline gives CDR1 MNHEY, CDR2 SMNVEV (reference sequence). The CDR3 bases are TGTGCCAGCAGTCCCACTAGCGGGGGGGCCAGGGATACGCAGTATTTT. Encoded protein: CASSPTSGGARDTQYF.

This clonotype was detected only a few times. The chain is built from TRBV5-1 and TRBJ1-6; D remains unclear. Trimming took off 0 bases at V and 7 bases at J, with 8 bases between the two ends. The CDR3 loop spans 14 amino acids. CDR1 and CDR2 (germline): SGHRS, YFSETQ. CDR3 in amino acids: CASSLGAANSPLHF. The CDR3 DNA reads TGCGCCAGCAGCTTGGGAGCAGCGAATTCACCCCTCCACTTT.

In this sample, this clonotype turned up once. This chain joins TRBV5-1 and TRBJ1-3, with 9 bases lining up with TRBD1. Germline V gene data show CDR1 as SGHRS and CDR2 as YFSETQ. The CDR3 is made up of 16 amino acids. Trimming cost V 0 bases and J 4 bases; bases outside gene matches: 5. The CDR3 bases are TGCGCCAGCAGCTTGGAGAGGACAGGGGTGGGAAACACCATATATTTT. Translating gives CASSLERTGVGNTIYF. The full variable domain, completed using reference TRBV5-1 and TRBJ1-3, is KAGVTQTPRYLIKTRGQQVTLSCSPISGHRSVSWYQQTPGQGLQFLFEYFSETQRNKGNFPGRFSGRQFSNSRSEMNVSTLELGDSALYLCASSLERTGVGNTIYFGEGSWLTVV.

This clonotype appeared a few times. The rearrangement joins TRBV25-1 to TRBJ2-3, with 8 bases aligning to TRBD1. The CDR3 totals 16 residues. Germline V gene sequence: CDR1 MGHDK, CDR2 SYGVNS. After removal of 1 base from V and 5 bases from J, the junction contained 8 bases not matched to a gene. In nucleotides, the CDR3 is TGTGCCAGCAGTGAATTGCTGGGCAGGGGGCAAGATACGCAGTATTTT. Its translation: CASSELLGRGQDTQYF.

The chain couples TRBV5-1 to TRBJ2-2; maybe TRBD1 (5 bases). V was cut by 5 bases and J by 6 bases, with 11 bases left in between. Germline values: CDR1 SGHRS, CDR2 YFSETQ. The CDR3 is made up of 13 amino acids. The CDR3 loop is CASRPGYAGELFF. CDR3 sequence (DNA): TGCGCCAGCAGGCCAGGGTACGCCGGGGAGCTGTTTTTT.

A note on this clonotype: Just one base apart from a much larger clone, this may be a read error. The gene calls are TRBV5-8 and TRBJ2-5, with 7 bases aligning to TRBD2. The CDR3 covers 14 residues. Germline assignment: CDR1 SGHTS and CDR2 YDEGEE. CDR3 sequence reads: CASSFRREQETLYF. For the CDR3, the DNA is TGTGCCAGCAGCTTTCGGCGGGAGCAAGAGACCCTGTACTTC.

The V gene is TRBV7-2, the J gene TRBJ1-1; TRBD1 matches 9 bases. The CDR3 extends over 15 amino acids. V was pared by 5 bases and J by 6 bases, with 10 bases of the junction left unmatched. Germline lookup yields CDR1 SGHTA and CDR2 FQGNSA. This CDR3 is CASSDSGTGSAEAFF. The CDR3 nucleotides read TGTGCCAGCAGCGACTCCGGGACAGGGTCCGCTGAAGCTTTCTTT.

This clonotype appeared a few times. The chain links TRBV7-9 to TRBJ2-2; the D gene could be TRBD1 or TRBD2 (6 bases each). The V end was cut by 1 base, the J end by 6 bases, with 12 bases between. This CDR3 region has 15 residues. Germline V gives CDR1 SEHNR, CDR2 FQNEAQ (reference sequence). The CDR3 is CASSLGSGEAGELFF. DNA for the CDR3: TGTGCCAGCAGCTTAGGCTCAGGGGAGGCCGGGGAGCTGTTTTTT. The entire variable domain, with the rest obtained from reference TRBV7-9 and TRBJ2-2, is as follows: DTGVSQNPRHKITKRGQNVTFRCDPISEHNRLYWYRQTLGQGPEFLTYFQNEAQLEKSRLLSDRFSAERPKGSFSTLEIQRTEQGDSAMYLCASSLGSGEAGELFFGEGSRLTVL.

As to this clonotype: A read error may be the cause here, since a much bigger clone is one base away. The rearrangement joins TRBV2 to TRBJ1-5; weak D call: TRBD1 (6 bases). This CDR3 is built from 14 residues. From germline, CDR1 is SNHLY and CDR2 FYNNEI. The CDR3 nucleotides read TGTACCAGCAGGGGAGACATTGGCAATCAGCCCCAGCATTTT. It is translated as CTSRGDIGNQPQHF. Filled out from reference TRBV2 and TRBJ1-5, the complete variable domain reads EPEVTQTPSHQVTQMGQEVILRCVPISNHLYFYWYRQILGQKVEFLVSFYNNEISEKSEIFDDQFSVERPDGSNFTLKIRSTKLEDSAMYFCTSRGDIGNQPQHFGDGTRLSIL.

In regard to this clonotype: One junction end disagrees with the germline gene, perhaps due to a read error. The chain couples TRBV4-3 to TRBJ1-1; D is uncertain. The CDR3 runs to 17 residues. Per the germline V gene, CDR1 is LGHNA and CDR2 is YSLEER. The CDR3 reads CASSQIAPSPMNAEAFF. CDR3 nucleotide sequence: TGCGCCAGCAGCCAAATAGCCCCGAGTCCCATGAACGCTGAAGCTTTCTTT.

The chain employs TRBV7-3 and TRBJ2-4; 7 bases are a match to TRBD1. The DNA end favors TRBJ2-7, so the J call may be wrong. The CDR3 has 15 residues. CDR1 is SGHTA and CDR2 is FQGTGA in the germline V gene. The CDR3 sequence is CASSLTTGIGNEQYF. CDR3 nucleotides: TGTGCCAGCAGCTTAACGACAGGGATCGGAAACGAGCAGTACTTC.

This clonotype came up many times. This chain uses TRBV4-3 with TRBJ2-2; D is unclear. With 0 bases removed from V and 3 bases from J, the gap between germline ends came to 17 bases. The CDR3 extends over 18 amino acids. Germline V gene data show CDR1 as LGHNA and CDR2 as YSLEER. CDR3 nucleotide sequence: TGCGCCAGCAGCCAAGATTTTGCCAGCCGCCCCTACACCGGGGAGCTGTTTTTT. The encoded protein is CASSQDFASRPYTGELFF.

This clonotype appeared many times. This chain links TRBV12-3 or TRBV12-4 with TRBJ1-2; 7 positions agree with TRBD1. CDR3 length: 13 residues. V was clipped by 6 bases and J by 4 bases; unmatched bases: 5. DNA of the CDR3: TGTGCCAGCAGCTCAGACAGGGCCTATGGCTACACCTTC. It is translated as CASSSDRAYGYTF.